These T cell receptor beta chains were read from a single sample in a study of OX40 agonist ivuxolimab in advanced cancers. Clones were read by immunoSEQ multiplex PCR, and TCRdb kept only the in-frame ones, dropping some. The profile covers tens of thousands of clones, with around 88% appearing a single time and about 15% taken by the ten largest. The material sequenced was CD4+ or CD8+ T cells sorted from blood, taken in a trial of the OX40 agonist ivuxolimab. Source of these receptors: an adult with an advanced solid tumor such as melanoma, head and neck, liver or kidney cancer. Both conserved end residues are part of each CDR3. The D gene is left open where the match is weak. Some rows mark clone size as missing; the rest say once, few, many or name a class of expanded clone.

>once|TRBV29-1|TRBD2|TRBJ2-2
CSVEMGLVSTGELFF
TGCAGCGTTGAGATGGGACTAGTAAGCACCGGGGAGCTGTTTTTT
>few|TRBV27|TRBD1|TRBJ1-5
CASSPGTGVWQPQHF
TGTGCCAGCAGTCCCGGGACAGGGGTATGGCAGCCCCAGCATTTT
>NA|TRBV9|TRBD2|TRBJ2-5
CASSVGLAGVWETQYF
TGTGCCAGCAGCGTAGGACTAGCGGGAGTGTGGGAGACCCAGTACTTC
>NA|TRBV6-6|NA|TRBJ1-1
CASTLSGKNTEAFF
TGTGCCAGCACCCTTTCAGGGAAGAACACTGAAGCTTTCTTT
>NA|TRBV6-1|TRBD1|TRBJ2-2
CASRGGQGMFF
TGTGCCAGCAGAGGGGGACAGGGGATGTTTTTT
>NA|TRBV5-4|TRBD2|TRBJ2-3
CASSLPYRLAGGDSTDTQYF
TGTGCCAGCAGCTTGCCCTACCGACTAGCGGGTGGGGACAGCACAGATACGCAGTATTTT
>medium-sized|TRBV5-5|NA|TRBJ2-1
CASSPVGNEQFF
TGTGCCAGCAGCCCGGTCGGGAATGAGCAGTTCTTC
>NA|TRBV15|NA|TRBJ2-7
CATSREWGNSYEQYF
TGTGCCACCAGCAGAGAGTGGGGGAACTCCTACGAGCAGTACTTC
>NA|TRBV10-1|NA|TRBJ1-5
CASRTKTRLDQPQHF
TGCGCCAGCAGGACTAAGACCCGTCTTGATCAGCCCCAGCATTTT
>NA|TRBV13|NA|TRBJ2-1
CASSLRPQATDYNEQFF
TGTGCCAGCAGCTTACGTCCCCAGGCAACCGATTACAATGAGCAGTTCTTC
>NA|TRBV28|NA|TRBJ1-3
CASRTEGLGVDTIYF
TGTGCCAGCAGGACGGAGGGACTGGGAGTGGACACCATATATTTT
>NA|TRBV27|TRBD1|TRBJ2-7
CASSLLGQGPYEQYF
TGTGCCAGCAGTTTACTCGGACAGGGACCGTACGAGCAGTACTTC
>NA|TRBV7-9|NA|TRBJ1-5
CASQQEGLNQPQHF
TGTGCCTCCCAACAGGAGGGTTTAAATCAGCCCCAGCATTTT
>NA|TRBV9|NA|TRBJ2-5
CASSVYGHMYQETQYF
TGTGCCAGCAGCGTATATGGCCACATGTACCAAGAGACCCAGTACTTC
>NA|TRBV29-1|TRBD1|TRBJ1-2
CSVEDLTGTVYGYTF
TGCAGCGTTGAAGACCTTACCGGGACAGTCTATGGCTACACCTTC
>NA|TRBV29-1|TRBD1|TRBJ2-1
CSGRQGFYNEQFF
TGCAGCGGAAGACAGGGGTTCTACAATGAGCAGTTCTTC
>few|TRBV5-1|NA|TRBJ2-3
CASSALYETDTQYF
TGCGCCAGCAGCGCTCTCTATGAAACAGATACGCAGTATTTT
>NA|TRBV9|TRBD2|TRBJ2-7
CASSASGKYDEQYF
TGTGCCAGCAGCGCTAGCGGGAAATACGACGAGCAGTACTTC
>NA|TRBV27|TRBD1|TRBJ1-1
CASRGGQGFTEAFF
TGTGCCAGCAGGGGGGGACAGGGGTTCACTGAAGCTTTCTTT
>NA|TRBV6-1|NA|TRBJ2-7
CASSELQTYEQYF
TGTGCCAGCAGTGAACTTCAGACCTACGAGCAGTACTTC
>NA|TRBV28|NA|TRBJ1-1
CASSLWPGRGTEAFF
TGTGCCAGCAGTTTATGGCCGGGGAGGGGCACTGAAGCTTTCTTT
>NA|TRBV27|NA|TRBJ1-5
CASMGWDSNQPQHF
TGTGCCAGCATGGGGTGGGACAGCAATCAGCCCCAGCATTTT
>NA|TRBV7-6|NA|TRBJ2-2
CASSPWTGDTGELFF
TGTGCCAGCAGCCCGTGGACTGGAGACACCGGGGAGCTGTTTTTT
>NA|TRBV7-9|NA|TRBJ2-1
CASSYPTNEQFF
TGTGCCAGCAGCTACCCCACGAATGAGCAGTTCTTC
>once|TRBV30|NA|TRBJ2-1
CAWSVGSGSEFRNEQFF
TGTGCCTGGAGTGTTGGGTCGGGTAGCGAGTTTAGGAATGAGCAGTTCTTC
>NA|TRBV10-1|NA|TRBJ2-5
CASGRERYF
TGCGCCAGCGGCCGAGAACGGTACTTC
>NA|TRBV9|TRBD1|TRBJ1-1
CASSVAPTGGPGTEAFF
TGTGCCAGCAGCGTAGCCCCGACAGGGGGCCCGGGGACTGAAGCTTTCTTT
>many|TRBV28|NA|TRBJ1-2
CASSLLAAYYGYTF
TGTGCCAGCAGTTTATTGGCAGCCTACTATGGCTACACCTTC
>few|TRBV5-4|TRBD1|TRBJ1-2
CASSPTGVGYTF
TGTGCCAGCAGCCCGACAGGGGTAGGCTACACCTTC
>NA|TRBV6-7|NA|TRBJ1-5
CASSYRRNQPQHF
TGTGCCAGCAGTTATAGAAGAAATCAGCCCCAGCATTTT
>NA|TRBV9|NA|TRBJ2-1
CASSVGLGSSYNEQFF
TGTGCCAGCAGCGTAGGTTTGGGGAGCTCCTACAATGAGCAGTTCTTC
>NA|TRBV18|TRBD1|TRBJ1-5
CASSPATGRNQPQHF
TGTGCCAGCTCACCAGCGACAGGGCGCAATCAGCCCCAGCATTTT
>NA|TRBV6-5|NA|TRBJ2-5
CASSYGERETQYF
TGTGCCAGCAGTTACGGCGAGAGAGAGACCCAGTACTTC
>once|TRBV18|TRBD1|TRBJ2-4
CASSPGQGLKNIQYF
TGTGCCAGCTCACCTGGACAGGGATTGAAAAACATTCAGTACTTC
>NA|TRBV5-4|TRBD1|TRBJ2-7
CASSAGTESSYEQYF
TGTGCCAGCAGCGCCGGGACAGAGAGCTCCTACGAGCAGTACTTC
>NA|TRBV7-9|NA|TRBJ2-7
CASSLALGVSYEQYF
TGTGCCAGCAGCTTAGCGTTGGGTGTGTCCTACGAGCAGTACTTC
>once|TRBV6-5|NA|TRBJ1-5
CASSPNSNQPQHF
TGTGCCAGCAGTCCAAATAGCAATCAGCCCCAGCATTTT
>NA|TRBV7-2|NA|TRBJ2-7
CASSLAPGNYEQYF
TGTGCCAGCAGCTTAGCCCCTGGGAACTACGAGCAGTACTTC
>NA|TRBV7-9|NA|TRBJ1-5
CASSSGDLSNQPQHF
TGTGCCAGCAGCTCAGGGGACCTTAGCAATCAGCCCCAGCATTTT
>NA|TRBV30|TRBD2|TRBJ2-5
CAWRICWERGVETQYF
TGTGCCTGGAGGATCTGCTGGGAGCGGGGGGTTGAGACCCAGTACTTC
>NA|TRBV5-6|NA|TRBJ1-5
CASSLGAGGNQPQHF
TGTGCCAGCAGCTTGGGAGCAGGGGGCAATCAGCCCCAGCATTTT
>once|TRBV6-6|TRBD2|TRBJ2-7
CASSLGLLSYEQYF
TGTGCCAGCAGTTTGGGACTACTTTCCTACGAGCAGTACTTC
>once|TRBV27|TRBD2|TRBJ2-1
CASSVTSGSLLVYNEQFF
TGTGCCAGCAGTGTCACTAGCGGGAGTTTGTTAGTCTACAATGAGCAGTTCTTC
>NA|TRBV5-1|TRBD2|TRBJ2-5
CASSFLPDSGRYETQYF
TGCGCCAGCAGCTTCCTCCCCGATAGCGGGAGGTATGAGACCCAGTACTTC
>once|TRBV28|NA|TRBJ1-2
CASSLGQGYGYTF
TGTGCCAGCAGTTTAGGACAAGGCTATGGCTACACCTTC
>once|TRBV18|TRBD1|TRBJ1-1
CASNPGQGSGDTEAFF
TGTGCCAGCAACCCGGGACAGGGATCAGGGGACACTGAAGCTTTCTTT
>NA|TRBV4-3|NA|TRBJ2-7
CASSQGLVAYEQYF
TGCGCCAGCAGCCAAGGGCTAGTAGCCTACGAGCAGTACTTC
>NA|TRBV6-5|NA|TRBJ1-2
CASSYSSANYGYTF
TGTGCCAGCAGTTACTCATCAGCAAACTATGGCTACACCTTC
>NA|TRBV7-6|NA|TRBJ2-1
CASSLEGSWVEYGVYNEQFF
TGTGCCAGCAGCTTAGAAGGTAGCTGGGTGGAGTATGGGGTCTACAATGAGCAGTTCTTC
>NA|TRBV19|TRBD1|TRBJ1-2
CASRTGGADGYTF
TGTGCCAGTAGGACAGGGGGCGCGGATGGCTACACCTTC